Detailed here is one T cell receptor beta chain. Its antigen is not yet known. The germline V gene yields MGHRA for CDR1 and YSYEKL for CDR2. Counted from cysteine to phenylalanine, this CDR3 has 15 amino acids. No DNA accompanies this entry. This record comes from a study of CXCR3-negative and CXCR3-positive naive CD8 T cells (dated by TCRdb to about 2019). Looking at the study overall: In total, some 150 million TRB reads were obtained, which works out to roughly 1.5 +/- 0.3 million reads per library. Data from under 12 donors, pooled across two independent experiments, went into the diversity and physicochemical repertoire analyses. Naive subsets from 5 or 6 donors and memory cells from 3 donors were included in the TRBV-TRBJ cluster analysis. The study at large found these results: TRB CDR3s from CXCR3-positive naive cells showed higher hydrophobicity (lower Kidera factor 4), lower energy, and higher strength and volume indices than CXCR3-negative naive cells. Because surface CD5, which is linked to self-reactivity in mice, was comparable between the naive subsets, TCR interaction strength was also inferred from TRB CDR3 physicochemical properties. CXCR3 expression partially decreased after cryopreservation, so most assays used freshly isolated PBMCs. TRBV-TRBJ usage was similar between naive CXCR3-negative and CXCR3-positive cells from the same donor, while memory cells showed distinct patterns. Repertoire diversity was comparably high in both naive subsets but much lower in memory CD8+ T cells.

The sequencing machine was a NextSeq 550. The Human TCR Profiling Kit (MiLaboratory) was used to prepare UMI-labeled 5' RACE TRB cDNA libraries. The full amount of extracted RNA was used for cDNA synthesis, and the full amount of resulting cDNA was used for PCR amplification. Libraries were prepared in parallel using an identical number of PCR cycles. The authors' pipeline ran thus. MIGEC and MiXCR extracted about 50,000 +/- 9,200 unique UMI-labeled TRB cDNA molecules per library, requiring at least two reads per UMI. An average of 40,000 +/- 10,000 functional in-frame TRB CDR3 nucleotide clonotypes without stop codons was found per library. After downsampling to 5000 UMI-labeled TRB molecules per sample, diversity metrics such as normalized Shannon-Wiener and Chao1 were calculated in VDJtools. Clonotype-size-weighted physicochemical properties of the central five CDR3 residues (interaction energy, strength, volume and Kidera factor 4) were computed in VDJtools. TCRdb reprocessed the reads and provides one entry for every CDR3 protein sequence; no DNA is given. TCRdb's processing, not the study's, gives the V and J calls here. The sample's own table lists tens of thousands of distinct CDR3 sequences. Of the sample, 1.5% is held by the ten largest clones.

Each CD8+ T cell subset was flow-sorted in triplicate, with approximately 300,000 cells per subset placed directly into RLT lysis buffer. To exclude memory contaminants, naive CD8+ T cells were stringently defined as CD45RO-CCR7+CD27+CD95-. Using standard density gradient centrifugation, peripheral blood mononuclear cells were isolated from buffy coats. Naive CXCR3-negative and CXCR3-positive CD8+ T cells were flow-sorted using a FACSAria III. An RNeasy Mini Kit was used to extract total RNA from the sorted cells. This TCR was sampled from a human donor in good health. Some clones in this sample may be carry-over from other donors' samples. Recombination joined TRBV4-1 with TRBJ2-7. The sample taken for sequencing was naive CXCR3- CD8+ T cells from blood. The cell subset or site label of this sample denotes: CD45RO-CCR7+CD27+CD95- naive CD8+ T cells lacking CXCR3 (TNR3-). The CDR3 here reads CASNQTPDSSYEQYF.